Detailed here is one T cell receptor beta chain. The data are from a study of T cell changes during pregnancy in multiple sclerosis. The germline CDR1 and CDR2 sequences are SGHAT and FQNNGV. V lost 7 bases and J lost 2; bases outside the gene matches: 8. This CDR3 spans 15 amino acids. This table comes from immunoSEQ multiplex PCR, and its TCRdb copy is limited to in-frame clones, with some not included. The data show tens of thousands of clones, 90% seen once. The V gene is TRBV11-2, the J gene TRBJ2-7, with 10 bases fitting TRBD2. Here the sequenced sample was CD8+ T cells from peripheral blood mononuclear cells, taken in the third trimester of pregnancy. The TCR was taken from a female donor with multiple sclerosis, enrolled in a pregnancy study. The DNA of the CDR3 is TGTGCCAGCACCTACTCTAGCGGGAGTGCCTACGAGCAGTACTTC. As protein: CASTYSSGSAYEQYF.